The sequence of this T cell receptor beta chain was determined in a study of T cells in women clearing cervical HPV infection. Study-level information: Case blood drawn at lesion detection; control blood after infection cleared.

General study results and limits: Controls had more TRBV6-7 (about 0.16%) than cases (roughly 0.11%).

HPV was found by MY09/MY11 PCR and dot-blot genotyping. Trimming removed 2 bases from V and 0 bases from J, with 5 bases in between. This CDR3 comprises 14 residues. The method was immunoSEQ multiplex PCR; TCRdb's version includes in-frame clones alone and lacks a portion of them. The sample's table shows roughly 29,000 clones. On this clone itself: The target antigen is unknown. The CDR3 end is not reached by the read, which stops 3 residues before it; the germline J gene fills it in.

Sequencing input: blood buffy coat. The clonotype comes from a woman between 18 and 69 years old with a cervical HPV16 infection that either progressed to CIN3+ or cleared (not recorded which). The chain combines TRBV12-3 or TRBV12-4 with TRBJ1-3; no firm D call. The CDR3 DNA, read in part, is TGTGCCAGCAGTTTACTTGTCTCTGGAAACACC. Its protein is CASSLLVSGNT. The full CDR3 sequence reads CASSLLVSGNTIYF.